Here is one T cell receptor beta chain with its context. Antigen unknown. Eight separate reactions per sample served to make cDNA. During cDNA synthesis, UMIs that each contained a 6-nucleotide sample barcode were added by means of template switching. TCRdb reprocessed the 5' RACE reads, with one entry per CDR3 protein and no DNA. Listed are about 110,000 distinct CDR3 sequences; around an eighth falls within the top ten. Germline V gives CDR1 SQVTM, CDR2 ANQGSEA. The CDR3 runs to 13 residues. The data are from a study of monozygotic twins with inflammatory bowel disease. The study's findings and limits: Background noise in patient repertoires may stem from differing immunosuppressive treatments. T cell subtypes that differed could not be told apart.

The sequence came from a human donor with ulcerative colitis or Crohn's disease, or a healthy co-twin of an affected twin (not recorded which). Sequencing input: blood. This chain connects TRBV29-1 to TRBJ1-1; TCRdb's D call, TRBD1, is unchecked because there is no DNA. The CDR3 loop is CSVRRQGNTEAFF.